Shown below are 7 T cell receptor beta chains from a single sample sequenced in a study of Tregs in tolerant kidney transplant recipients. The data were produced by immunoSEQ multiplex PCR, yet TCRdb's version contains in-frame clones alone and is incomplete. The sample has 100,000 to 150,000 clones; about 90% are singletons. Material for sequencing was CD4+ T cells from blood. The receptors derive from a human donor in good health.

The rearrangement links TRBV4-1 to TRBJ1-5, with D possibly matching TRBD1 (5 bases). The CDR3 sequence is 15 residues long. Germline assignment: CDR1 MGHRA and CDR2 YSYEKL. V was trimmed by 0 bases and J by 6 bases, leaving 12 bases between them. CDR3 DNA sequence: TGCGCCAGCAGCCAAGATTTGGGGGTTCGTCAGCCCCAGCATTTT. As protein: CASSQDLGVRQPQHF.

The genes are TRBV2 and TRBJ2-3; 8 bases map to TRBD2. Looked up from germline, CDR1 is SNHLY and CDR2 is FYNNEI. J was trimmed by 2 bases and V by 7 bases; bases with no gene match: 5. The CDR3 has 14 amino acids. The CDR3 nucleotides read TGTGCCAGCAACATAGCGGGGTTCACAGATACGCAGTATTTT. Its protein is CASNIAGFTDTQYF.

The rearrangement uses TRBV7-8 and TRBJ2-1; 15 nucleotides agree with TRBD2. The germline CDR1 and CDR2 sequences are SGHVS and FQNEAQ. The CDR3 is 16 residues long. The junction had 7 bases not matched to a gene; V was cut back by 5 bases and J by 8 bases. The CDR3 sequence: CASSPRTSGRADEQFF. CDR3 coding DNA: TGTGCCAGCAGCCCTCGGACTAGCGGGAGGGCTGATGAGCAGTTCTTC. The variable domain in full, completed from reference TRBV7-8 and TRBJ2-1, reads GAGVSQSPRYKVAKRGQDVALRCDPISGHVSLFWYQQALGQGPEFLTYFQNEAQLDKSGLPSDRFFAERPEGSVSTLKIQRTQQEDSAVYLCASSPRTSGRADEQFFGPGTRLTVL.

V gene TRBV6-1 combines with J gene TRBJ2-2, with 10 positions matching TRBD1. Germline values: CDR1 MNHNS, CDR2 SASEGT. The length of the CDR3 is 15 residues. V was clipped by 6 bases and J by 4 bases; unmatched bases: 5. DNA for the CDR3: TGTGCCAGCAGCCCGGGACAGGGGACCACCGGGGAGCTGTTTTTT. This encodes CASSPGQGTTGELFF.

This clone was recorded a few times. V is TRBV27 and J is TRBJ2-7; 7 nucleotides agree with TRBD1. CDR3 size: 12 residues. Trimming at V came to 5 bases and at J to 3 bases, leaving 1 base not matched to a gene. Germline CDR1 reads MNHEY; CDR2 reads SMNVEV (reference sequence). The CDR3 is CASSGQDYEQYF. The CDR3 DNA reads as TGTGCCAGCAGTGGACAGGACTACGAGCAGTACTTC.

V and J are TRBV6-4 and TRBJ1-2; perhaps TRBD1 as D (5 bases). This CDR3 has 15 residues. Deletions cut 5 bases from V and 2 bases from J, with 15 bases between. From germline, CDR1 is MRHNA and CDR2 SNTAGT. The CDR3 DNA reads as TGTGCCAGCAGTAGAAGTCAGGGCTCGAACTATGGCTACACCTTC. The encoded protein is CASSRSQGSNYGYTF.

V and J are TRBV2 and TRBJ1-4, with D possibly matching TRBD1 (5 bases). Germline CDR1 and CDR2: SNHLY and FYNNEI. There are 14 residues in the CDR3. V lost 6 bases, J lost 2 bases, and 10 bases lay in between. CDR3 coding DNA: TGTGCCAGCAGCCGAGGGACCACTAATGAAAAACTGTTTTTT. Its protein product is CASSRGTTNEKLFF.